The 15 T cell receptor beta chains below all came from one sample that was sequenced in a study of CD8 T cells in Susac syndrome (dated by TCRdb to about 2019). Receptor amplification or capture employed the immunoSEQ multiplex PCR assay. RNA was extracted using the RNeasy kit, and about 0.45 to 1 ug of the RNA was reverse transcribed with random hexamers. In-frame beta chains were kept once TCRdb had trimmed the public reads at Q25 with fastp and called clones with MiXCR. When rows share a CDR3 protein, they turn into one entry using the most common DNA and genes. The sample data list under 200,000 distinct CDR3 sequences, and 94% of these were observed just once. The ten largest clones represent more than 0.095% of the sample. The material sequenced was CD4+ T cells from PBMCs. These receptors all stem from a human donor with Susac syndrome.

The chain is built from TRBV30 and TRBJ2-7; TRBD1 might be the D (6 bases). Trimming removed 0 bases from V and 5 bases from J, with 17 bases in between. Germline V gene data show CDR1 as GTSNPN and CDR2 as SVGIG (reference sequence). This CDR3 contains 15 residues. The CDR3 here is CAWSVHSGPGDEQYF. CDR3 nucleotide sequence: TGTGCCTGGAGTGTACATAGTGGCCCAGGGGACGAGCAGTACTTC.

The chain carries TRBV5-1 and TRBJ2-3; the match to TRBD2 covers 8 bases. After removal of 0 bases from V and 3 bases from J, the junction contained 9 bases not matched to a gene. The CDR3 extends over 17 amino acids. Germline CDR1 and CDR2: SGHRS and YFSETQ. CDR3 sequence reads: CASSLGAGGPGTDTQYF. The DNA for the CDR3 is TGCGCCAGCAGCTTGGGGGCGGGGGGCCCCGGGACAGATACGCAGTATTTT.

J is TRBJ2-1 and V is TRBV14, with D possibly TRBD2 on 5 matching bases. V was clipped by 2 bases and J by 4 bases, with 15 bases between them. The CDR3 consists of 16 residues. CDR1 is SGHDN and CDR2 is FVKESK in the germline V gene. In nucleotides, the CDR3 is TGTGCCAGCAGCCAAACGTTGGCTAGCATATACAATGAGCAGTTCTTC. This encodes CASSQTLASIYNEQFF.

The J gene is TRBJ1-5, the V gene TRBV20-1; D call uncertain. Germline V lookup: CDR1 DFQATT, CDR2 SNEGSKA (reference sequence). This CDR3 contains 14 residues. The V end was cut by 0 bases, the J end by 2 bases, with 8 bases between. The DNA for the CDR3 is TGCAGTGCTAGAGATCCGACGGGCAATCAGCCCCAGCATTTT. It yields the protein CSARDPTGNQPQHF.

This chain joins TRBV12-3 or TRBV12-4 and TRBJ1-6, with 7 bases identical to TRBD1. CDR3 length equals 15 residues. J gave up 10 bases and V 1 base, and 7 bases lay outside the gene matches. The CDR3 is CASSLEGALGSPLHF. The CDR3 DNA reads as TGTGCCAGCAGTTTAGAGGGGGCCCTTGGGTCACCCCTCCACTTT.

The J gene is TRBJ1-1, the V gene TRBV6-1, with TRBD1 as a possible D gene (5 bases). V was pared by 6 bases and J by 1 base, with 18 bases between. This CDR3 has 16 residues. The germline V gene has CDR1 MNHNS and CDR2 SASEGT. The CDR3 reads CASRVRTGTSNTEAFF. The CDR3 nucleotides are TGTGCCAGCAGAGTTCGAACCGGGACCTCGAACACTGAAGCTTTCTTT.

The V gene is TRBV5-4, the J gene TRBJ1-1; TRBD1 matches 7 bases. The J segment lost 1 base and the V segment lost 4 bases, leaving 13 bases of the junction unmatched. This CDR3 has 17 residues. CDR1 is SGHNT and CDR2 is YYREEE in the germline V gene (reference sequence). CDR3 amino acids: CASSPGQTLRPNTEAFF. CDR3 DNA: TGTGCCAGCAGCCCGGGACAGACCCTACGACCGAACACTGAAGCTTTCTTT.

The V and J genes are TRBV2 and TRBJ2-5; D gene unclear. Per germline, CDR1 SNHLY and CDR2 FYNNEI. The CDR3 contains 12 residues. Trimming removed 1 base from V and 5 bases from J, with 5 bases in between. CDR3 in DNA: TGTGCCAGCAGTGAAGTTCGGGAGACCCAGTACTTC. It yields the protein CASSEVRETQYF.

The CDR3 region has the DNA TGTGCCAGCAGTTTGGAGGGTACCTATGGCTACACCTTC. Its translation: CASSLEGTYGYTF. The J gene is TRBJ1-2, the V gene TRBV6-5; no clear D. Trimming shortened V by 4 bases and J by 4 bases, and 10 bases separated the two germline ends. This CDR3 is built from 13 residues. Per the germline V gene, CDR1 is MNHEY and CDR2 is SVGAGI.

The V call is TRBV5-1, the J call TRBJ1-1, with D possibly matching TRBD1 (5 bases). Germline V CDR1 and CDR2: SGHRS, YFSETQ. Trimming pared 0 bases from V and 1 base from J, leaving 7 bases between. The CDR3 loop spans 14 amino acids. DNA for the CDR3: TGCGCCAGCAGCTTGGGGGACTGGAACACTGAAGCTTTCTTT. It codes for CASSLGDWNTEAFF. The full variable domain, in which reference TRBV5-1 and TRBJ1-1 provide the parts outside the CDR3, is KAGVTQTPRYLIKTRGQQVTLSCSPISGHRSVSWYQQTPGQGLQFLFEYFSETQRNKGNFPGRFSGRQFSNSRSEMNVSTLELGDSALYLCASSLGDWNTEAFFGQGTRLTVV.

The genes are TRBV7-6 and TRBJ1-1; maybe TRBD1 (6 bases). Germline V gene data show CDR1 as SGHVS and CDR2 as FNYEAQ. This CDR3 has 15 amino acids. The V end lost 2 bases, the J end lost 2 bases, and 12 bases lay between the germline ends. CDR3: CASSLLSGDNTEAFF. Here the CDR3 DNA reads TGTGCCAGCAGCTTACTTTCAGGGGATAACACTGAAGCTTTCTTT.

This chain uses TRBV9 with TRBJ2-1; 11 bases match TRBD2. This CDR3 has 15 residues. Germline V gives CDR1 SGDLS, CDR2 YYNGEE. Trimming removed 4 bases from V and 4 bases from J; junction bases left unmatched: 4. Written as DNA, the CDR3 is TGTGCCAGCAGCTCATCTAGCGGGAGGTACAATGAGCAGTTCTTC. It codes for CASSSSSGRYNEQFF.

CDR3 region: CASSMERHSNQPQHF. DNA for the CDR3: TGTGCCAGTAGTATGGAGCGCCATAGCAATCAGCCCCAGCATTTT. The V and J genes are TRBV19 and TRBJ1-5; no definite D call. The germline gives CDR1 LNHDA, CDR2 SQIVND (reference sequence). Trimming took off 3 bases at V and 0 bases at J, with 9 bases between the two ends. The CDR3 has 15 residues.

The V gene is TRBV30, the J gene TRBJ1-5, with TRBD1 matching 7 bases. Germline loops: CDR1 GTSNPN, CDR2 SVGIG (reference sequence). V shed 2 bases, J shed 1 base, and the junction held 2 bases outside the gene matches. The CDR3 runs 14 residues. CDR3: CAWSMGQSNQPQHF. The CDR3 nucleotides read TGTGCCTGGAGTATGGGACAGAGCAATCAGCCCCAGCATTTT.

As for this clonotype: At one end the junction does not follow the germline gene, possibly because of a read error. The chain uses TRBV29-1 and TRBJ1-2; D is possibly TRBD1 (5 bases). The CDR3 length is 11 residues. The germline CDR1 and CDR2 sequences are SQVTM and ANQGSEA. CDR3 coding DNA: TGCAGCGTTGTGGGGCAGGCTATCATCGCCTTC. Protein product: CSVVGQAIIAF.